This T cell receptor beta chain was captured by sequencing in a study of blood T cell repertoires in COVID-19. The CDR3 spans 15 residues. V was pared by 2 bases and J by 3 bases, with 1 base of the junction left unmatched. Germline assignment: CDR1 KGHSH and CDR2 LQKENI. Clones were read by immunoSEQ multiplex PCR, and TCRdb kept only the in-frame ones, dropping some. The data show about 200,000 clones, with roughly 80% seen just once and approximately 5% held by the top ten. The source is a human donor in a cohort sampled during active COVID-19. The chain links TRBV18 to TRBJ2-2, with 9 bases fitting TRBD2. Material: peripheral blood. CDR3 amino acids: CASSPGLAHTGELFF. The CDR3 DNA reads TGTGCCAGCTCACCAGGACTAGCGCACACCGGGGAGCTGTTTTTT.